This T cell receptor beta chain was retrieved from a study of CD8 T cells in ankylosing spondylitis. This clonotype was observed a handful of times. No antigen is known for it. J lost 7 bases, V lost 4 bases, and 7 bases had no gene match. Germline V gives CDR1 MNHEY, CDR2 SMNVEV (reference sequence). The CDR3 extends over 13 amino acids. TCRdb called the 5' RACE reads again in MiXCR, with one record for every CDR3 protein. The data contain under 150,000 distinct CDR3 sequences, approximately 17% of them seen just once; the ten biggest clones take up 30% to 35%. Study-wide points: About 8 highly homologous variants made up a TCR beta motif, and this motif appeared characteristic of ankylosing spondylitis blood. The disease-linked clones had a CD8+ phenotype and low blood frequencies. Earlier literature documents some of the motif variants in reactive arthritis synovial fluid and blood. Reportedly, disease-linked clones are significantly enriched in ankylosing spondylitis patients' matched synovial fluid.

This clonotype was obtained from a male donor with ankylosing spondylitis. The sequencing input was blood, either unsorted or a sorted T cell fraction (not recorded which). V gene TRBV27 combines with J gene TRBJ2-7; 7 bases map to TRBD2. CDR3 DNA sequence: TGTGCCAGCAGTTCGCGGGGGTTACTGGAGCAGTACTTC. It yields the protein CASSSRGLLEQYF.